This is a list of T cell receptor beta chains from one sample in a study of cytomegalovirus exposure and HLA in healthy donors. The assay was immunoSEQ multiplex PCR, and TCRdb's table has in-frame clones only and misses some. The sample records around 150,000 clones, 80% being singletons. Sequencing used PBMCs. Receptor source: a woman in her 40s in good health and CMV-seronegative. CDR3s include the opening cysteine and the closing phenylalanine or tryptophan. Each record gives: D gene, clone size, J gene, V gene, CDR3 DNA, CDR3 protein. D genes are given only for firm matches. Clone size is shown for a subset of rows, as once, few, many or a class of expanded clone.

TRBD1,few,TRBJ1-1,TRBV27,TGTGCCAGCAGTGTCAGGGGGAGGAATGAAGCTTTCTTT,CASSVRGRNEAFF
.,.,TRBJ1-1,TRBV5-1,TGCGCCAGCAGCTTGGAGGTTAGGGGATACACTGAAGCTTTCTTT,CASSLEVRGYTEAFF
.,.,TRBJ2-7,TRBV6-1,TGTGCCAGCAGTGAACTGGTTTCGGAGGAGCAGTACTTC,CASSELVSEEQYF
.,.,TRBJ2-1,TRBV9,TGTGCCAGCAGCGGGGCGAATGAGCAGTTCTTC,CASSGANEQFF
TRBD2,.,TRBJ2-1,TRBV29-1,TGCAGCGTTGAGAGACTAGCGGCCCCCAATGAGCAGTTCTTC,CSVERLAAPNEQFF
TRBD1,.,TRBJ2-3,TRBV18,TGTGCCAGCTCACGCGGCCAGGGGGCGGCAGATACGCAGTATTTT,CASSRGQGAADTQYF
.,few,TRBJ2-6,TRBV4-1,TGCGCCAGCAGCCTTGGGGCTGGTGGGGCCAACGGCCTGACTTTC,CASSLGAGGANGLTF
.,.,TRBJ2-1,TRBV6-5,TGTGCCAGCAGTTACCAGCGGAATACCTACAATGAGCAGTTCTTC,CASSYQRNTYNEQFF
TRBD1,.,TRBJ2-7,TRBV7-2,TGTGCCAGCAGCTCCCATGGGACAGGGGGTGTCGAGCAGTACTTC,CASSSHGTGGVEQYF
.,.,TRBJ2-1,TRBV19,TGTGCCAGTAGTAACCGGGACTGGTACTCCTACAATGAGCAGTTCTTC,CASSNRDWYSYNEQFF
.,.,TRBJ2-7,TRBV18,TGTGCCAGCTCACCAGTCAGCTACGAGCAGTACTTC,CASSPVSYEQYF
.,.,TRBJ2-2,TRBV7-3,TGTGCCAGCAGCTTAGTTACGAGCCGGAACACCGGGGAGCTGTTTTTT,CASSLVTSRNTGELFF
TRBD1,.,TRBJ2-3,TRBV11-3,TGTGCCAGCAGCTCGTTAACTCCGGGACAGGGGGCAACAGATACGCAGTATTTT,CASSSLTPGQGATDTQYF
.,.,TRBJ2-7,TRBV11-3,TGTGCCAGCAGCTTAGGCGGACAATACGAGCAGTACTTC,CASSLGGQYEQYF
.,.,TRBJ2-5,TRBV4-1,TGCGCCAGCAGCCAAGGAGCGGGCCACCAAGAGACCCAGTACTTC,CASSQGAGHQETQYF
TRBD1,few,TRBJ2-7,TRBV5-6,TGTGCCAGCAGCCGACGTCTCACAGGGGACCACGAGCAGTACTTC,CASSRRLTGDHEQYF
TRBD2,once,TRBJ2-2,TRBV10-1,TGCGCCAGCAGCGATAGCGGGGGGGCCTCCGGGGAGCTGTTTTTT,CASSDSGGASGELFF
.,.,TRBJ2-7,TRBV5-1,TGCGCCAGCAGCTTGGCCTGGGCGACCTCCTACGAGCAGTACTTC,CASSLAWATSYEQYF
TRBD2,.,TRBJ2-3,TRBV18,TGTGCCAGCTCACGCGGGGGGGACCCCTACACAGATACGCAGTATTTT,CASSRGGDPYTDTQYF
.,.,TRBJ1-1,TRBV30,TGTGCCTGGAGTGTACCCCCGGAGGGAGCTTTCTTT,CAWSVPPEGAFF
.,.,TRBJ1-1,TRBV5-4,TGTGCTAGCAGCTTGGCCGGGGTAGAGTTCGCTGAAGCTTTCTTT,CASSLAGVEFAEAFF
TRBD1,.,TRBJ2-1,TRBV15,TGTGCCACCAGCAGATTCAACCGGGACAGAGACAATGAGCAGTTCTTC,CATSRFNRDRDNEQFF
.,.,TRBJ2-3,TRBV4-2,TGTGCCAGCAGCCAATCGTCGGGGGGCAGCACAGATACGCAGTATTTT,CASSQSSGGSTDTQYF
TRBD2,once,TRBJ2-1,TRBV5-4,TGTGCCAGCAGCTTGGCGTTCCTAGCGGGGGTTAGGAGATCCTACAATGAGCAGTTCTTC,CASSLAFLAGVRRSYNEQFF
TRBD2,few,TRBJ2-1,TRBV7-8,TGTGCCAGCAGCCGGACTAGCGGGTTTTACAATGAGCAGTTCTTC,CASSRTSGFYNEQFF
.,once,TRBJ2-2,TRBV6-5,TGTGCCAGCAGTTATTTTCAGGCGAACACCGGGGAGCTGTTTTTT,CASSYFQANTGELFF
.,.,TRBJ1-2,TRBV5-8,TGTGCCAGCAGCGTTGCAGGCCGCTATGGCTACACCTTC,CASSVAGRYGYTF
TRBD1,.,TRBJ1-2,TRBV10-3,TGCGCCAGCAGTGAAGGCAGGGGGTCCCCCGCCACCTTC,CASSEGRGSPATF
.,.,TRBJ2-5,TRBV4-1,TGCGCCAGCAGCCAAGAACCCGGGGGATGGGAGACCCAGTACTTC,CASSQEPGGWETQYF
.,.,TRBJ2-2,TRBV4-1,TGCGCCAGCAGCCTAACTTCTAGCGAGGTGGCCGGGGAGCTGTTTTTT,CASSLTSSEVAGELFF
TRBD1,.,TRBJ1-1,TRBV19,TGTGCCATTCAACCTTCTGTGGGACAGGGAATGAACACTGAAGCTTTCTTT,CAIQPSVGQGMNTEAFF
.,.,TRBJ2-3,TRBV11-3,TGTGCCAGCAGCTTTATGCGCCCCACAGATACGCAGTATTTT,CASSFMRPTDTQYF
TRBD1,.,TRBJ1-6,TRBV28,TGTGCCAGCAGGATATCCGTTAGGAGGAAAAATGGAGGGGGCGCTATGACCTATAATTCACCCCTCCACTTT,CASRISVRRKNGGGAMTYNSPLHF
TRBD2,.,TRBJ2-6,TRBV7-3,TGTGCCAGCAGTCCCCGGGAGGTTGAGACTGGGGCCAACGTCCTGACTTTC,CASSPREVETGANVLTF
TRBD2,.,TRBJ2-3,TRBV15,TGTGCCACCAGCAGAGATACAGCGGGGGGGCCGCTAGATACGCAGTATTTT,CATSRDTAGGPLDTQYF
TRBD1,.,TRBJ2-7,TRBV11-2,TGTGCCAGCAGCTTAGTCAGGGGGGAGCAGTACTTC,CASSLVRGEQYF
.,.,TRBJ2-2,TRBV29-1,TGCAGCGTTTTTGGGTCCGGGGGGAACACCGGGGAGCTGTTTTTT,CSVFGSGGNTGELFF
.,.,TRBJ2-7,TRBV11-3,TGTGCCAGCAGCTTAGTCGGGTACGAGCAGTACTTC,CASSLVGYEQYF
.,.,TRBJ2-7,TRBV7-9,TGTGCCAGCAGCTTAGCCTACAGGAAACAAGGCCAACGAACGACCGAGCAGTACTTC,CASSLAYRKQGQRTTEQYF
TRBD1,.,TRBJ1-4,TRBV5-5,TGTGCCAGCAGCCGACAGGGCCCTAATGAAAAACTGTTTTTT,CASSRQGPNEKLFF
TRBD2,.,TRBJ2-7,TRBV10-3,TGTGCCATCAGGGATAGCGGGGACTCGTACTTC,CAIRDSGDSYF
TRBD2,.,TRBJ2-4,TRBV6-6,TGTGCCAGCAGTTACGGTCGGGAGGTAGCCAAAAACATTCAGTACTTC,CASSYGREVAKNIQYF
TRBD1,.,TRBJ2-3,TRBV2,TGTGCCAGCACCACCGGGACAGGGGCGTTGGGTACGCAGTATTTT,CASTTGTGALGTQYF
.,.,TRBJ1-1,TRBV7-9,TGTGCCAGCAGCTTGGACAGCCGAAGGGAAGCTTTCTTT,CASSLDSRREAFF
.,.,TRBJ1-1,TRBV28,TGTGCCAGCAATCATCGCGGGCTGAACACTGAAGCTTTCTTT,CASNHRGLNTEAFF
.,.,TRBJ1-2,TRBV4-3,TGCGCCAGCAGCCAAGATTTGACAGATTTACATGGCTACACCTTC,CASSQDLTDLHGYTF
.,.,TRBJ1-2,TRBV7-2,TGTGCCAGCAGCATGACAGGAGAACCCTATGGCTACACCTTC,CASSMTGEPYGYTF
.,.,TRBJ2-1,TRBV7-9,TGTGCCAGCAGCTTAGTCGAGCGGGCCTACAATGAGCAGTTCTTC,CASSLVERAYNEQFF
TRBD2,.,TRBJ2-2,TRBV19,TGTGCCAGTAGACTAGCGGGGTTGAACACCGGGGAGCTGTTTTTT,CASRLAGLNTGELFF
.,.,TRBJ1-6,TRBV6-5,TGTGCCAGCAGTTACTCGAAGGGGGAACGATCACCCCTCCACTTT,CASSYSKGERSPLHF
.,.,TRBJ1-4,TRBV28,TGTGCCAGCAGCACGACAACAACTAATGAAAAACTGTTTTTT,CASSTTTTNEKLFF